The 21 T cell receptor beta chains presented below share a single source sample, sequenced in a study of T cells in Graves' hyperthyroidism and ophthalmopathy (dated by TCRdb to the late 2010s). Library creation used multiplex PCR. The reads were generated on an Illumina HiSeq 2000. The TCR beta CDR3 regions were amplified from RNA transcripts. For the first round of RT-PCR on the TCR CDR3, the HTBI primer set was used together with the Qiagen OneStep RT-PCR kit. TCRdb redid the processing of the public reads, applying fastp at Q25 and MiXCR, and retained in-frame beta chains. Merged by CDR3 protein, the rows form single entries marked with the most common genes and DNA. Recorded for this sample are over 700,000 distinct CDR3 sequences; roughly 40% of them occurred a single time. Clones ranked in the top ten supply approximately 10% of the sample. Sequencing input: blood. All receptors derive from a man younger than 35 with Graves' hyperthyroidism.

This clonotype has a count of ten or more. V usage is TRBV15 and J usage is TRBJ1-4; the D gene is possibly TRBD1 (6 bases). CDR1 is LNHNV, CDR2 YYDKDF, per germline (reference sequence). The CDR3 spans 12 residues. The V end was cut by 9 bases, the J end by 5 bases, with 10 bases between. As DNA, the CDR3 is TGTGCCACAGGGGGTAGGAATGAAAAACTGTTTTTT. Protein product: CATGGRNEKLFF.

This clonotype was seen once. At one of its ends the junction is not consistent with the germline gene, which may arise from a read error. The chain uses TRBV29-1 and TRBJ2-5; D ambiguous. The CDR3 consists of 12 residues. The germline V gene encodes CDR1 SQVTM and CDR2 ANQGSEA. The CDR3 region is CSGADPQETQYF. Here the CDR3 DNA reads TGCAGCGGGGCGGATCCTCAAGAAACCCAGTACTTC.

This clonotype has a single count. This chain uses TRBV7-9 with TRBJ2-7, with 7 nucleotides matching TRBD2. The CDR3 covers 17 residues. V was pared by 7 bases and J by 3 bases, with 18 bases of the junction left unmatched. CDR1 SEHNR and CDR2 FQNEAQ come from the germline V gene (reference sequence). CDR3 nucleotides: TGTGCCAGCACCCCGGCGGGCGCAGGCGGGAGTATCTACGAGCAGTACTTC. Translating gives CASTPAGAGGSIYEQYF. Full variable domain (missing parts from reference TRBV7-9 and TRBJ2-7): DTGVSQNPRHKITKRGQNVTFRCDPISEHNRLYWYRQTLGQGPEFLTYFQNEAQLEKSRLLSDRFSAERPKGSFSTLEIQRTEQGDSAMYLCASTPAGAGGSIYEQYFGPGTRLTVT.

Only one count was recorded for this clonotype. CDR3: CAIKQGTGNGNTIYF. In DNA form, the CDR3 reads TGTGCCATCAAGCAGGGGACAGGGAACGGAAACACCATATATTTT. V and J are TRBV10-3 and TRBJ1-3; TRBD1 aligns across 9 bases. CDR1 is ENHRY, CDR2 SYGVKD, per germline. J lost 4 bases, V lost 7 bases, and 8 bases had no gene match. The CDR3 sequence is 15 residues long.

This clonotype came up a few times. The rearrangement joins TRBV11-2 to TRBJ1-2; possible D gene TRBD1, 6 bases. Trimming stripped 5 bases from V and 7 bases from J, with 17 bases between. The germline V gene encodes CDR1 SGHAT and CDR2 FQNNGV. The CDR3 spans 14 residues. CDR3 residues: CASSPDGGASGYTF. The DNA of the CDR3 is TGTGCCAGCAGCCCGGACGGGGGGGCGTCTGGCTACACCTTC.

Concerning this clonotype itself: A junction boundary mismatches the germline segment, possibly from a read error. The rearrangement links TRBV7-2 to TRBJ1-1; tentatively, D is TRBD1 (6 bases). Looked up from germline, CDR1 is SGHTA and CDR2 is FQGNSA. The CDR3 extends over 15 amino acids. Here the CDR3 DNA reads TGCGCCAGCAGCCAAGAGGGGGAGGTGAACACTGAAGCTTTCTTT. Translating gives CASSQEGEVNTEAFF.

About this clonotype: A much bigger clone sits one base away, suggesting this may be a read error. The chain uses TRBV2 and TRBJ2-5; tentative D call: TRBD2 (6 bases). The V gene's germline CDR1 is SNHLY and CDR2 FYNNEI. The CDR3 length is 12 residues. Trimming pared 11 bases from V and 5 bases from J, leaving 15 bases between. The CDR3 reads CARLGGRETQYF. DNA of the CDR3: TGTGCCCGCCTCGGAGGGAGGGAGACCCAGTACTTC.

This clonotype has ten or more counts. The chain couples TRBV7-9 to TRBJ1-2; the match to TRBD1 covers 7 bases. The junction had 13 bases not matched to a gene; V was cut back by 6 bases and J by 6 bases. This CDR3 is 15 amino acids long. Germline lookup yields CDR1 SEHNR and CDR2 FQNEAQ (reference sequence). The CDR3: CASSSEPDRAHGYTF. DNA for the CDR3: TGTGCCAGCAGTTCCGAACCTGACAGGGCACATGGCTACACCTTC.

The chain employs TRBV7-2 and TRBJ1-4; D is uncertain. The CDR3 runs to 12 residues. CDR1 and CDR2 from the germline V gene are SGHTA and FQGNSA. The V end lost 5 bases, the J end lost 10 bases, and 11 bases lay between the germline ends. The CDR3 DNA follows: TGTGCCAGCAGCGTAGACACTGGAAAACTGTTTTTT. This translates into CASSVDTGKLFF. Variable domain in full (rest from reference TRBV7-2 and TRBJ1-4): GAGVSQSPSNKVTEKGKDVELRCDPISGHTALYWYRQSLGQGLEFLIYFQGNSAPDKSGLPSDRFSAERTGGSVSTLTIQRTQQEDSAVYLCASSVDTGKLFFGSGTQLSVL.

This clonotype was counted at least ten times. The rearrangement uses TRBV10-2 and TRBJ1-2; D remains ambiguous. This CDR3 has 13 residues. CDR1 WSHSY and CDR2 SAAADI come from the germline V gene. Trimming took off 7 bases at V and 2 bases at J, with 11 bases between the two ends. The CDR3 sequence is CASKTTGNYGYTF. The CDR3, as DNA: TGCGCCAGCAAGACAACCGGGAACTATGGCTACACCTTC.

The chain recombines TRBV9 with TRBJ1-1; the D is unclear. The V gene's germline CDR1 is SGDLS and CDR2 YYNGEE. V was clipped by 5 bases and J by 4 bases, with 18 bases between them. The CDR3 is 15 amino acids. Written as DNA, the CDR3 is TGTGCCAGCAGTGTCCGGACTGGGCCCGGCACTGAAGCTTTCTTT. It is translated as CASSVRTGPGTEAFF.

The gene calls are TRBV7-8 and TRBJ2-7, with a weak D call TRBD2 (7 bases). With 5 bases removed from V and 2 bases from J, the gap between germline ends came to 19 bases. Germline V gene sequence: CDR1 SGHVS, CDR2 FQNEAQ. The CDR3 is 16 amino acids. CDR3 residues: CASSIDGGGPTYEQYF. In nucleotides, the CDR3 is TGTGCCAGCAGCATAGATGGGGGGGGCCCTACCTACGAGCAGTACTTC.

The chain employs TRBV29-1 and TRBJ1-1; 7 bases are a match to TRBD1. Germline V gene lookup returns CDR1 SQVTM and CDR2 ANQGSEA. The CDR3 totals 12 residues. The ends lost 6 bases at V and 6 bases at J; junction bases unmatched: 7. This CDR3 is CSVTGQAAEAFF. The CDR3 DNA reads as TGCAGCGTCACAGGACAGGCCGCTGAAGCTTTCTTT.

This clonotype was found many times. CDR3 in amino acids: CASSRGGHVDEQYF. For the CDR3, the DNA is TGCGCCAGCAGCAGGGGAGGGCACGTCGACGAGCAGTACTTC. The chain couples TRBV5-1 to TRBJ2-7; 7 bases fit TRBD2. The V gene's germline CDR1 is SGHRS and CDR2 YFSETQ. This CDR3 comprises 14 residues. J gave up 5 bases and V 4 bases, and 9 bases lay outside the gene matches.

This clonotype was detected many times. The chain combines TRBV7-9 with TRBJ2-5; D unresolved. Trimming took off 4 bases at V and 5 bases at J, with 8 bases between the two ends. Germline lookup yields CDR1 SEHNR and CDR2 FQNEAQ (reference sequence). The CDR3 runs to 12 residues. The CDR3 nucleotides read TGTGCCAGCAGCTCCACCCGGGAGACCCAGTACTTC. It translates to CASSSTRETQYF.

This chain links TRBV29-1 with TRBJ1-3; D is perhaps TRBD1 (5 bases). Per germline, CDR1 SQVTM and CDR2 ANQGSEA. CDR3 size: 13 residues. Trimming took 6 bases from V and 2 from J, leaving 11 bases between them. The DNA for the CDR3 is TGCAGCGTGATACAGGTCCCTGGAAACACCATATATTTT. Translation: CSVIQVPGNTIYF.

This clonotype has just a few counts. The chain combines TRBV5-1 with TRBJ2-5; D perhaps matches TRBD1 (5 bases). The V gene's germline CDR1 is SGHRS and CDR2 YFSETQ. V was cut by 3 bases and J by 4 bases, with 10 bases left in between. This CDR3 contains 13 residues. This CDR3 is CASSWTPSETQYF. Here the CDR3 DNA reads TGCGCCAGCAGCTGGACACCATCAGAGACCCAGTACTTC.

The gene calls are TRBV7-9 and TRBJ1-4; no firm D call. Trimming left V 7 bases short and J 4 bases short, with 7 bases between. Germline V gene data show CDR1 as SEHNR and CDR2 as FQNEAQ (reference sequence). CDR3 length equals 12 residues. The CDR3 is CASTSNNEKLFF. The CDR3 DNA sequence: TGTGCCAGCACCTCGAATAATGAAAAACTGTTTTTT. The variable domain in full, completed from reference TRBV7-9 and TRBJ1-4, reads DTGVSQNPRHKITKRGQNVTFRCDPISEHNRLYWYRQTLGQGPEFLTYFQNEAQLEKSRLLSDRFSAERPKGSFSTLEIQRTEQGDSAMYLCASTSNNEKLFFGSGTQLSVL.

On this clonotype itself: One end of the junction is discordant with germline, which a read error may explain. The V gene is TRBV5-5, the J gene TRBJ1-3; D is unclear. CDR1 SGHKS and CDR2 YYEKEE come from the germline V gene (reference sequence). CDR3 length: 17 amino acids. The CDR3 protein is CASSQDHTGGGGDTIYF. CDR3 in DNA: TGTGCCAGCAGCCAAGATCATACTGGAGGAGGTGGAGACACCATATATTTT.

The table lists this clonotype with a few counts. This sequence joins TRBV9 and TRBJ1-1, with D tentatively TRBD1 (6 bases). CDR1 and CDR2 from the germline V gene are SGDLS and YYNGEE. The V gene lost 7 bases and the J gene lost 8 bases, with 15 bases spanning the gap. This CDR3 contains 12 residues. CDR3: CASWGGPGEAFF. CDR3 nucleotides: TGTGCCAGCTGGGGGGGGCCGGGGGAAGCTTTCTTT.

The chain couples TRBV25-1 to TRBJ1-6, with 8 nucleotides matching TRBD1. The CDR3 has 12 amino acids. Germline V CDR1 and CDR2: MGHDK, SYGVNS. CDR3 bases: TGTGCTAGTCCAGGGGGCGATTCACCCCTCCACTTT. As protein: CASPGGDSPLHF.